This entry lists 5 T cell receptor beta chains sequenced from one sample in a study of blood T cell repertoires in COVID-19. The protocol was immunoSEQ multiplex PCR, while the TCRdb copy is restricted to in-frame clones and leaves out a portion. This table holds 400,000 to 500,000 clones, more than 75% found once. The sample consisted of PBMCs or T cells enriched from blood (not recorded which). Receptors originate from a woman in her thirties or forties who had recovered from COVID-19.

The V call is TRBV18, the J call TRBJ2-1; D gene ambiguous. The length of the CDR3 is 15 residues. Germline-derived CDR1 and CDR2 are KGHSH and LQKENI. Trimming shortened V by 1 base and J by 2 bases, and 9 bases separated the two germline ends. CDR3 loop: CASSPRLQTYNEQFF. The CDR3 bases are TGTGCCAGCTCACCACGTTTACAGACCTACAATGAGCAGTTCTTC.

For this clone: The junction departs from the called germline gene at one end, perhaps through a read error. This rearrangement joins TRBV2 to TRBJ1-2; possibly TRBD1 for D (6 bases). Germline loops: CDR1 SNHLY, CDR2 FYNNEI. The CDR3 loop spans 16 amino acids. CDR3 protein: CASSEDYRADLYGYTF. The CDR3, as DNA: TGTGCCAGCAGCGAAGATTACAGGGCCGACCTATATGGCTACACCTTC.

This chain links TRBV5-1 with TRBJ2-3; D gene unclear. CDR1 is SGHRS and CDR2 is YFSETQ in the germline V gene. This CDR3 comprises 13 residues. Trimming removed 5 bases at V and 2 bases at J, with 9 bases between. This CDR3 reads CASSTGATDTQYF. The CDR3 DNA follows: TGCGCCAGCAGTACCGGAGCCACAGATACGCAGTATTTT. Filled out from reference TRBV5-1 and TRBJ2-3, the complete variable domain reads KAGVTQTPRYLIKTRGQQVTLSCSPISGHRSVSWYQQTPGQGLQFLFEYFSETQRNKGNFPGRFSGRQFSNSRSEMNVSTLELGDSALYLCASSTGATDTQYFGPGTRLTVL.

The chain uses TRBV2 and TRBJ1-5, with TRBD1 matching 8 bases. The germline V gene has CDR1 SNHLY and CDR2 FYNNEI. This CDR3 contains 13 residues. Trimming cost V 6 bases and J 9 bases; bases outside gene matches: 7. In DNA form, the CDR3 reads TGTGCCAGCAGGACAGGGGACTATCCGCCCCAGCATTTT. The encoded protein is CASRTGDYPPQHF.

This clone was observed once. Its ends do not fully match the called genes, so a read error is possible. This chain uses TRBV6-5 with TRBJ1-5; TRBD1 agrees at 7 bases. Germline V gene sequence: CDR1 MNHEY, CDR2 SVGAGI. The CDR3 covers 12 residues. The DNA of the CDR3 is TGTGCCACCAGTCAGGGGGGAGGGCCCCAGCATTTT. It encodes CATSQGGGPQHF.